The 5 T cell receptor beta chains below come from one sample, sequenced in a study of immune characterization of retroperitoneal liposarcoma. TCRdb re-called the PCR reads through MiXCR, storing one row per CDR3 protein. The table has around 20,000 distinct CDR3 sequences, around 38% seen once; the top ten hold 6.5% to 9%. The sequencing input was blood. These receptors were obtained from a male donor with retroperitoneal liposarcoma.

Note on this clonotype: A read error is possible here, since a much larger clone lies one base away. The gene calls are TRBV6-8 and TRBJ2-7; 10 bases line up with TRBD2. The germline V gene encodes CDR1 MNHGY and CDR2 SAAAGT. With 7 bases clipped from V and 7 bases from J, the junction kept 13 bases outside the gene matches. The CDR3 spans 15 residues. CDR3 sequence reads: CASKKKAGGPNEQYF. CDR3 nucleotides: TGTGCCAGCAAAAAAAAAGCGGGGGGGCCCAATGAGCAGTACTTC.

The J gene is TRBJ2-3, the V gene TRBV28; weak D call: TRBD2 (5 bases). The germline V and J ends were trimmed by 4 bases and 0 bases, with 8 bases remaining between them. The germline V gene has CDR1 MDHEN and CDR2 SYDVKM. The CDR3 runs to 14 residues. Here the CDR3 DNA reads TGTGCCAGCAGTTCCTGGACTAGCACAGATACGCAGTATTTT. Translating gives CASSSWTSTDTQYF. Drawing the rest from reference TRBV28 and TRBJ2-3, the complete variable domain is DVKVTQSSRYLVKRTGEKVFLECVQDMDHENMFWYRQDPGLGLRLIYFSYDVKMKEKGDIPEGYSVSREKKERFSLILESASTNQTSMYLCASSSWTSTDTQYFGPGTRLTVL.

This clonotype ranks as medium-sized (0.01 to 0.1%). The V call is TRBV6-5, the J call TRBJ2-2; TRBD1 is a possible D gene (5 bases). The germline CDR1 and CDR2 sequences are MNHEY and SVGAGI. This CDR3 region has 14 residues. Trimming left V 0 bases short and J 7 bases short, with 9 bases between. This CDR3 reads CASSYSDSLGELFF. CDR3 bases: TGTGCCAGCAGTTACTCTGACAGCCTCGGGGAGCTGTTTTTT.

J is TRBJ2-5 and V is TRBV6-1, with D tentatively TRBD2 (6 bases). The length of the CDR3 is 15 residues. Between the trimmed V and J ends, which lost 2 bases and 1 base, there was a span of 11 bases. Per germline, CDR1 MNHNS and CDR2 SASEGT. The CDR3 bases are TGTGCCAGCAGTGAAATAGTGGGAGGCCAAGAGACCCAGTACTTC. Amino acid sequence: CASSEIVGGQETQYF.

The gene calls are TRBV6-1 and TRBJ2-1; no clear D gene. The last part of the DNA fits TRBJ2-7 better; the J call may be wrong. Germline values: CDR1 MNHNS, CDR2 SASEGT. The CDR3 is made up of 13 amino acids. CDR3 DNA sequence: TGTGCCAGCGGTACGGCCAGCTCCTACGAGCAGTACTTC. Encoded protein: CASGTASSYEQYF.